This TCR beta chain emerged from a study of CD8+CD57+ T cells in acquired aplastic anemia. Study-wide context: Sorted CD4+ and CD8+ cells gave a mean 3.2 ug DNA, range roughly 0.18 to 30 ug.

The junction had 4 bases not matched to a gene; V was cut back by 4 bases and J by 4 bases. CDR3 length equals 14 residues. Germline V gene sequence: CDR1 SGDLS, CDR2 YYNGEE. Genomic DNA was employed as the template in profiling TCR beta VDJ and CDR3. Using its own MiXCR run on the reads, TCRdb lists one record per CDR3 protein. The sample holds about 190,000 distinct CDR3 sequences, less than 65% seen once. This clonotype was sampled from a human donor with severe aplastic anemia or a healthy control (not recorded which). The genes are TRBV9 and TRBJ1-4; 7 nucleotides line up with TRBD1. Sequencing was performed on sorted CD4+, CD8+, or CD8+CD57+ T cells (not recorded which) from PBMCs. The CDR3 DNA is TGTGCCAGCAGCAACGGGGACAGTAATGAAAAACTGTTTTTT. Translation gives CASSNGDSNEKLFF.